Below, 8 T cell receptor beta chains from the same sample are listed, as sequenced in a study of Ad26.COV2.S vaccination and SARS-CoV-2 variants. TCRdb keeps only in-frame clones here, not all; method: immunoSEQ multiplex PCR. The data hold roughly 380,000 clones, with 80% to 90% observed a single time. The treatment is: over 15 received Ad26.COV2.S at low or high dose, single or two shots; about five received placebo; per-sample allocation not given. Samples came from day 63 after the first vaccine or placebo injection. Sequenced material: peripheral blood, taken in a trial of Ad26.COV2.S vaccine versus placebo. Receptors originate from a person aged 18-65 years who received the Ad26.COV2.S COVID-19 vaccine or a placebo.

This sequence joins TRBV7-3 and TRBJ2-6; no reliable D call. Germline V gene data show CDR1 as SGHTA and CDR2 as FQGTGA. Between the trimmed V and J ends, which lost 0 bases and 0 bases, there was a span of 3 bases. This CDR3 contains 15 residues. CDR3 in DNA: TGTGCCAGCAGCTTAACAAGCTCTGGGGCCAACGTCCTGACTTTC. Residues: CASSLTSSGANVLTF. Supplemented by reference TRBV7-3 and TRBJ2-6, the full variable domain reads GAGVSQTPSNKVTEKGKYVELRCDPISGHTALYWYRQSLGQGPEFLIYFQGTGAADDSGLPNDRFFAVRPEGSVSTLKIQRTERGDSAVYLCASSLTSSGANVLTFGAGSRLTVL.

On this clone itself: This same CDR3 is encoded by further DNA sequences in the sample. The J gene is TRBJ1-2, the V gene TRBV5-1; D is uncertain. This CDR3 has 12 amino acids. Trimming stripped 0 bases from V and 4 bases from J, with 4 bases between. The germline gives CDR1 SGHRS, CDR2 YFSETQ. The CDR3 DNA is TGCGCCAGCAGCTTGGGGGGCTATGGCTACACCTTC. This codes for CASSLGGYGYTF.

For the CDR3, the DNA is TGTGCCGGCGGACAGGGAGTTCCCCAAGAGACCCAGTACTTC. It specifies CAGGQGVPQETQYF. V and J are TRBV21-1 and TRBJ2-5; the D call TRBD1 from the table was never checked on the DNA. TRBV21-1 corresponds to a pseudogene. This CDR3 comprises 14 residues.

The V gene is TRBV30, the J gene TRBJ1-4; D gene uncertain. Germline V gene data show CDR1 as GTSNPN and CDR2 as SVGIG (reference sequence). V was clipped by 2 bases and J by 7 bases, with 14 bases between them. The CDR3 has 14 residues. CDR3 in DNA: TGTGCCTGGAGTCAGTCTTCCGTCGGTGAAAAACTGTTTTTT. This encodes CAWSQSSVGEKLFF.

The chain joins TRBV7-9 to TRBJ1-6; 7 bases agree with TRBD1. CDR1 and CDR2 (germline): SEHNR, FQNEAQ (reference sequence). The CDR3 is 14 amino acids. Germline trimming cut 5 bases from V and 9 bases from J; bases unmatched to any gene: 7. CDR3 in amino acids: CASSPGGGSSPLHF. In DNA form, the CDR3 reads TGTGCCAGCAGCCCGGGAGGGGGCAGTTCACCCCTCCACTTT.

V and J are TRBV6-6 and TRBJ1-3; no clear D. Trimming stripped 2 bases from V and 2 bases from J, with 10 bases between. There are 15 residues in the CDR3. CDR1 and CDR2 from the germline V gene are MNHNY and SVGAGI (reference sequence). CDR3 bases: TGTGCCAGCAGTTACCCCAGGACGCCTGGAAACACCATATATTTT. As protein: CASSYPRTPGNTIYF.

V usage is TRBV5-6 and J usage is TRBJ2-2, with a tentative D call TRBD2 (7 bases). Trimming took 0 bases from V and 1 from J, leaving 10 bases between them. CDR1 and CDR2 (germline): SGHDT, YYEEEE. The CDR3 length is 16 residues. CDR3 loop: CASSLVGGQNTGELFF. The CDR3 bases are TGTGCCAGCAGCTTGGTCGGGGGGCAGAACACCGGGGAGCTGTTTTTT.

CDR3 DNA: TGTGCCAGCTCATCAGGGACAGGGAACTATGGCTACACCTTC. Its protein is CASSSGTGNYGYTF. J is TRBJ1-2 and V is TRBV18; 9 bases are a match to TRBD1. The CDR3 is 14 residues long. Germline CDR1 reads KGHSH; CDR2 reads LQKENI. With V trimmed by 5 bases and J by 2 bases, 3 bases remained unmatched.